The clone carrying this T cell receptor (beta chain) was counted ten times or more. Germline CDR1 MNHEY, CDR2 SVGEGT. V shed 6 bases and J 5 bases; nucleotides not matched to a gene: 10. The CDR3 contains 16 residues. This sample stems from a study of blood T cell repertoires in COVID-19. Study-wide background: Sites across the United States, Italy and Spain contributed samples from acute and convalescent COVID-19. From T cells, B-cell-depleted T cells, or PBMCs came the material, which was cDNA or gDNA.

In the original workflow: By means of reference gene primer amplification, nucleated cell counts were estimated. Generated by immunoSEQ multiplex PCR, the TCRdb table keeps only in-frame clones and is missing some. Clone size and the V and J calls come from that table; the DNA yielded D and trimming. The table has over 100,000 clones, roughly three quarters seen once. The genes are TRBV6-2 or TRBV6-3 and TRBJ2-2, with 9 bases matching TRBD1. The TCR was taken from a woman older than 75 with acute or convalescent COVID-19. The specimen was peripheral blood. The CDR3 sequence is CASSLYGTGLTGELFF. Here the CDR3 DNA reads TGTGCCAGCAGCCTTTACGGGACAGGGTTAACCGGGGAGCTGTTTTTT.